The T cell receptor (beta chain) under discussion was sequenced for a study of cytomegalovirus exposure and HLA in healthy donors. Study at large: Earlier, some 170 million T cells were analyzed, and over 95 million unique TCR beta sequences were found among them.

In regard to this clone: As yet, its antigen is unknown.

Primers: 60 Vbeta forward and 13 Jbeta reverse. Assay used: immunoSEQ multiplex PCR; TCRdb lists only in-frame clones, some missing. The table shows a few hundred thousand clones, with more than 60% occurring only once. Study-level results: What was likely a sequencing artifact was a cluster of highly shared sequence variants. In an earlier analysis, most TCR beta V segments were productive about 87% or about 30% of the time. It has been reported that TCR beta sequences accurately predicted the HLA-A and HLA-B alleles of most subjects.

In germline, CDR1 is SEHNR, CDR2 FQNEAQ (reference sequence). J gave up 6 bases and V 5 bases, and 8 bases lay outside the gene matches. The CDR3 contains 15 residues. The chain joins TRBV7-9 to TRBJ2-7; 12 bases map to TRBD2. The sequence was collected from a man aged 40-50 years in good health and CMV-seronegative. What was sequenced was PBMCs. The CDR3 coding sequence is TGTGCCAGCAGCCACGGACTAGCGGGGCTGGTCGAGCAGTACTTC. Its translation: CASSHGLAGLVEQYF.